This T cell receptor beta chain is drawn from a study of response to subunit inactivated influenza vaccine. This clonotype was seen only a few times. TCRdb reprocessed the RT-PCR reads via MiXCR and lists one record per CDR3 protein. The sample shows about 540,000 distinct CDR3 sequences, under 25% of them seen only once. There are 20 residues in the CDR3. With 0 bases clipped from V and 6 bases from J, the junction kept 18 bases outside the gene matches. Germline CDR1 and CDR2: SGHDN and FVKESK. The same specimen was also included in a second study, on T cells expressing NK-cell markers. This second study says: TCR beta libraries carry UMIs added by 5'RACE template switching. Each TCR beta repertoire originated in sorted T cells that were CD3+CD56+NKG2C+, CD3+CD56+NKG2C- or CD3+CD56-NKG2C+. These clonotypes also led the CD3+CD56-NKG2C+ fraction in a handful of donors. Whether expanded NKG2C+ T cell clones were HCMV specific stayed uncertain.

This sample comprised CD4+ T cells sorted from PBMCs, obtained 11 to 12 days after vaccination. This chain connects TRBV14 to TRBJ2-1; 9 bases line up with TRBD2. The TCR comes from a man between 45 and 60 years old who received an inactivated influenza vaccine. The CDR3 reads CASSQDKVWSVAGALNEQFF. The CDR3 coding sequence is TGTGCCAGCAGCCAAGATAAAGTCTGGTCGGTAGCGGGAGCGCTCAATGAGCAGTTCTTC.